The sequence of this TCR beta chain was determined in a study of early T cells in non-severe SARS-CoV-2 infection. On the study more broadly: Bulk RNA taken from unsorted whole blood was sequenced, leaving chains unpaired.

The TCR library protocol was used to attach unique molecular identifiers. These identifiers were attached to individual cDNA molecules. From the 5' RACE reads, TCRdb called clonotypes with MiXCR, one entry per CDR3 protein. The table lists about 72,000 distinct CDR3 sequences, about 9.4% of them singletons, with 7.6% in the top ten. Trimming took off 2 bases at V and 4 bases at J, with 17 bases between the two ends. The V gene's germline CDR1 is LGHNA and CDR2 YNFKEQ. The CDR3 sequence is 16 residues long. This clonotype was recorded many times. Antigen: not known. Study conclusions and caveats: Comparison of clonotypes with VDJdb favored anti-spike CD8 responses while missing private and CD4 specificities.

The clonotype comes from an adult who was a healthcare worker with PCR-confirmed SARS-CoV-2 infection or an uninfected control (not recorded which). This rearrangement joins TRBV4-2 to TRBJ1-2, with a weak D call TRBD1 (5 bases). The source material was whole blood, sampled at baseline. The CDR3 sequence is CASSQNSDGRGYGYTF. The DNA for the CDR3 is TGTGCCAGCAGCCAAAACTCCGACGGGAGGGGCTATGGCTACACCTTC.